This T cell receptor beta chain came from a study of cytomegalovirus exposure and HLA in healthy donors. The assay was immunoSEQ multiplex PCR, and TCRdb's table has in-frame clones only and misses some. Of about 140,000 clones detected, approximately 94% appear once; the ten largest clones hold approximately 2%. It was the roughly 130-subject validation cohort, separate from the approximately 680-subject first cohort, to which the donors belonged. CDR1 is LNHDA and CDR2 is SQIVND in the germline V gene (reference sequence). CDR3 length: 14 amino acids. V dropped 3 bases and J dropped 0 bases, with 8 bases sitting between them. This clone showed up just a few times.

The TCR originated in a man in his late teens or twenties in good health and CMV-seropositive. V gene TRBV19 combines with J gene TRBJ1-2; no firm D call. The sequencing sample was made of PBMCs. The CDR3 reads CASSMGGSNYGYTF. In nucleotides, the CDR3 is TGTGCCAGTAGTATGGGAGGATCTAACTATGGCTACACCTTC.